This T cell receptor beta chain was sequenced during a study of blood T cell repertoires in COVID-19. CDR1 is SGHTA, CDR2 FQGNSA, per germline. Trimming removed 0 bases at V and 1 base at J, with 12 bases between. The CDR3 is 16 amino acids. Only in-frame clones appear in the TCRdb table, and some are missing; sequencing was by immunoSEQ multiplex PCR. The sample contains about 320,000 clones, 85% to 95% of which appear only once. The source of this sequence is a woman aged 30 to 39 who had been exposed to COVID-19. The V call is TRBV7-2, the J call TRBJ1-1; weak D call: TRBD1 (6 bases). Sample: PBMCs or T cells enriched from blood (not recorded which). The CDR3 here is CASSLAQGTPNTEAFF. For the CDR3, the DNA is TGTGCCAGCAGCTTAGCGCAGGGGACACCGAACACTGAAGCTTTCTTT.